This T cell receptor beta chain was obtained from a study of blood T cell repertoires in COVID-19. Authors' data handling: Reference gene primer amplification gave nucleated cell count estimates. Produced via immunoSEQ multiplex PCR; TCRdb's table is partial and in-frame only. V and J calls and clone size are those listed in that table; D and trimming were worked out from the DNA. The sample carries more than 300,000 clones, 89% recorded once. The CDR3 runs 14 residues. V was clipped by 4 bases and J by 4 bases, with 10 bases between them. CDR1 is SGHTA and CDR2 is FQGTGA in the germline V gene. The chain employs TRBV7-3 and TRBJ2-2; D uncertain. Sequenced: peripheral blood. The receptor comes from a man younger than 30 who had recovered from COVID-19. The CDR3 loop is CASSSSPTTGELFF. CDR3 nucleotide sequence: TGTGCCAGCAGCTCGTCACCTACCACCGGGGAGCTGTTTTTT.